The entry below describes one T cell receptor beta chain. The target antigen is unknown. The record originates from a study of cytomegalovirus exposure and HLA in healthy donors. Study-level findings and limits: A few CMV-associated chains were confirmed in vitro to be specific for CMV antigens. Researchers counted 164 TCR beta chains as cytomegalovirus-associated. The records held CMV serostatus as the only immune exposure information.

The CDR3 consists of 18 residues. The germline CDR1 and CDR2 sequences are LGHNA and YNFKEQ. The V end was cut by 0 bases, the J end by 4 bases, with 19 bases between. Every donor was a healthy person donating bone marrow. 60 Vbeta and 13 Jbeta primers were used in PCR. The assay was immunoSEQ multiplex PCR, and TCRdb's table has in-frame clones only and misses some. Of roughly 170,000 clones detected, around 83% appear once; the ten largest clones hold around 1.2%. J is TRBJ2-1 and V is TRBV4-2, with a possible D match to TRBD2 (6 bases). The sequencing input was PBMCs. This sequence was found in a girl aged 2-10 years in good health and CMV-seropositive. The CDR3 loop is CASSQDQVPGEAYNEQFF. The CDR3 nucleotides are TGTGCCAGCAGCCAAGATCAGGTCCCGGGAGAGGCTTACAATGAGCAGTTCTTC.